This is a list of T cell receptor beta chains from one sample in a study of CD8+CD57+ T cells in acquired aplastic anemia. TCRdb called the reads again in MiXCR, with one record for every CDR3 protein. The table includes 350,000 to 450,000 distinct CDR3 sequences, just under 70% detected once. Sequencing input: sorted CD4+, CD8+, or CD8+CD57+ T cells (not recorded which) from PBMCs. The receptors originated from a human donor in good health, serving as a control. CDR3s include the opening cysteine and the closing phenylalanine or tryptophan. A D gene is named only where the DNA matches it firmly. Not all rows give a size; the values are once, few, many and, for expanded clones, a class.

j_call clone_size d_call v_call cdr3_nt cdr3_aa
TRBJ1-2 few TRBD1 TRBV10-3 TGTGCCATCAGTAGGGGTGGGACAGACTATGGCTACACCTTC CAISRGGTDYGYTF
TRBJ1-2 many - TRBV5-4 TGTGCCAGCACCCCGGTCGCGGGGGGGGTACTGAGTCGCTATGGCTACACCTTC CASTPVAGGVLSRYGYTF
TRBJ2-7 - - TRBV6-1 TGTGCCATCAGTTTAAATGGTCTCGGTGTATACGAGCAGTACTTC CAISLNGLGVYEQYF
TRBJ2-7 few - TRBV19 TGTGCCAGTAGCGAGGCGGGGGCGGGAGAGCAGTACTTC CASSEAGAGEQYF
TRBJ2-3 many TRBD2 TRBV6-2/TRBV6-3 TGTGCCAGCAGTACCGGACTAGCGCAAAGCACAGATACGCAGTATTTT CASSTGLAQSTDTQYF
TRBJ1-2 - - TRBV7-2 TGTGCCAGCAGGGCGGGGCGTTGGGACTGTGGCTACACCTTC CASRAGRWDCGYTF
TRBJ1-5 - TRBD1 TRBV2 TGTGCCGGCAATACTCGACAGGGAGATCAGCCCCAGCATTTT CAGNTRQGDQPQHF
TRBJ2-3 - - TRBV29-1 TGCAGCGTTCGAGGCTTTCCCACAGATACGCGGTATTTT CSVRGFPTDTRYF
TRBJ1-6 - - TRBV7-2 TGCGCCAGCAGCCAAGTTGTGACGGGGAATTCGCCCTTCCACTTT CASSQVVTGNSPFHF
TRBJ2-6 - - TRBV20-1 TGCAGTGCTAGAGATGACTATAATTCGGCCAACGTCCTGACTTTC CSARDDYNSANVLTF
TRBJ1-2 - - TRBV20-1 TGCAGTGCTAGAGTCTTGAGAGGTAGCTATGGCTACACCTTC CSARVLRGSYGYTF
TRBJ2-5 - - TRBV7-9 TGTGCCAGCAGCCCCGTATCTGGGGGCCAATCGTACCAAGAGACCCAGTACTTC CASSPVSGGQSYQETQYF
TRBJ1-6 - - TRBV6-6 TGTGCCAGCAGTTACTCTGGGGGTAATTCACCCCTCCACTTT CASSYSGGNSPLHF